This passage covers 2 T cell receptor beta chains from one sample sequenced in a study of cytomegalovirus exposure and HLA in healthy donors. The primer mix had 60 Vbeta and 13 Jbeta primers. Repertoires were generated with immunoSEQ multiplex PCR, while TCRdb's copy carries only in-frame clones and drops some. The data hold around 200,000 clones, with roughly four fifths observed a single time. The sample was PBMCs. The origin of the receptors is a woman aged 30 to 39 in good health and CMV-seropositive.

The chain links TRBV7-2 to TRBJ2-7; 7 bases agree with TRBD2. V was pared by 2 bases and J by 2 bases, with 6 bases of the junction left unmatched. This CDR3 has 15 residues. CDR1 is SGHTA and CDR2 is FQGNSA in the germline V gene. In nucleotides, the CDR3 is TGTGCCAGCAGCTTAACGGGGGAGGGCCCCTACGAGCAGTACTTC. Protein: CASSLTGEGPYEQYF.

This clone was observed a few times. The V and J genes are TRBV6-1 and TRBJ2-5, with 7 bases fitting TRBD2. The J call is doubtful: the DNA matches TRBJ2-7 better. Germline CDR1 MNHNS, CDR2 SASEGT. This CDR3 has 13 amino acids. The CDR3 sequence: CASSVRLANEQYF. The CDR3 DNA reads TGTGCCAGCAGTGTGAGACTAGCTAACGAGCAGTACTTC.